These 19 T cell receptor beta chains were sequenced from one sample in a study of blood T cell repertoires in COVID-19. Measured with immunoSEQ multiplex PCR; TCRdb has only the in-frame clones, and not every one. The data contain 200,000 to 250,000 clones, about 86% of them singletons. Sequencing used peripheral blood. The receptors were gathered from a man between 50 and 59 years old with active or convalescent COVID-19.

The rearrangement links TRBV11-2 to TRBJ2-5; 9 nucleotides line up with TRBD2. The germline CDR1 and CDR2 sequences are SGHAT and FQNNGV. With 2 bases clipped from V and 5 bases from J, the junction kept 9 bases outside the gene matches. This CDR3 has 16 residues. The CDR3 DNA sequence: TGTGCCAGCAGCTTATTTCGCGGGAGGGGAATGGAGACCCAGTACTTC. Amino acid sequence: CASSLFRGRGMETQYF. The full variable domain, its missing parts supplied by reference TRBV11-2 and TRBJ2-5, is EAGVAQSPRYKIIEKRQSVAFWCNPISGHATLYWYQQILGQGPKLLIQFQNNGVVDDSQLPKDRFSAERLKGVDSTLKIQPAKLEDSAVYLCASSLFRGRGMETQYFGPGTRLLVL.

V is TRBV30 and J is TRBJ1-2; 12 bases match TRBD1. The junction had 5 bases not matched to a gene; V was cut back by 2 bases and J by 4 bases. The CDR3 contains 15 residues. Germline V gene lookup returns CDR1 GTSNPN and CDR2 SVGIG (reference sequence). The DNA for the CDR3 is TGTGCCTGGAGTCCCGGGACAGGGGGCTTCTATGGCTACACCTTC. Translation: CAWSPGTGGFYGYTF.

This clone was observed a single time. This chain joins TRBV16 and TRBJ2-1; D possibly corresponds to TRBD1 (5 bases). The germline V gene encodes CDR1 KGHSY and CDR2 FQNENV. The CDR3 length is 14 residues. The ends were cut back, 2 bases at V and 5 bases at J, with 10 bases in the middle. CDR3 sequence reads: CASSQDRPDNEQFF. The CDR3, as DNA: TGTGCCAGCAGCCAAGACAGACCTGACAATGAGCAGTTCTTC.

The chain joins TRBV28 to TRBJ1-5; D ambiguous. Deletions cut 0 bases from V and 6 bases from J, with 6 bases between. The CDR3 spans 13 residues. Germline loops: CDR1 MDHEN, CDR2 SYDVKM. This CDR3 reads CASSLWPSQPQHF. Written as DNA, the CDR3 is TGTGCCAGCAGTTTATGGCCTAGTCAGCCCCAGCATTTT.

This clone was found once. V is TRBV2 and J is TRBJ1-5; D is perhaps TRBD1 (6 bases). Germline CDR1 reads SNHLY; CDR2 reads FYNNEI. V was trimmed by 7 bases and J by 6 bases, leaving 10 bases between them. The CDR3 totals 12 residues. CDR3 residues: CASNRASQPQHF. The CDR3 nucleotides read TGTGCCAGCAACAGGGCGAGTCAGCCCCAGCATTTT.

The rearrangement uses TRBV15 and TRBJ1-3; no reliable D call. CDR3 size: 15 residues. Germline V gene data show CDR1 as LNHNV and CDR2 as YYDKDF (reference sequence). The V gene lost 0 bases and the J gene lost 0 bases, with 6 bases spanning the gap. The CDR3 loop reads CATSRDRNSGNTIYF. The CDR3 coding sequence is TGTGCCACCAGCAGAGACAGGAACTCTGGAAACACCATATATTTT.

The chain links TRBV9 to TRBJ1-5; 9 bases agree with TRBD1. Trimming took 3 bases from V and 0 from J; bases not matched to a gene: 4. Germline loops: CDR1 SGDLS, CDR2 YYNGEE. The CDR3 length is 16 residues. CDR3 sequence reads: CASSAGTGISNQPQHF. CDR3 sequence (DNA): TGTGCCAGCAGCGCTGGGACAGGGATTAGCAATCAGCCCCAGCATTTT.

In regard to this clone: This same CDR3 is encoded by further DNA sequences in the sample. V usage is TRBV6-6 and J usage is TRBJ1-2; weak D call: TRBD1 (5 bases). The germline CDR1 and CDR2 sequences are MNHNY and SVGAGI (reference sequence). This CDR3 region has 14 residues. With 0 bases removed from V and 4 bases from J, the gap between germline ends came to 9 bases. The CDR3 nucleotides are TGTGCCAGCAGTTACTCAGGGGCGCGCTATGGCTACACCTTC. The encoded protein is CASSYSGARYGYTF.

The CDR3 DNA sequence: TGTGCCAGCAGCGCCCGACAGGGGCGTAACTATGGCTACACCTTC. It translates to CASSARQGRNYGYTF. J is TRBJ1-2 and V is TRBV9, with TRBD1 identical over 8 bases. V shed 3 bases, J shed 1 base, and the junction held 5 bases outside the gene matches. The CDR3 runs to 15 residues. The germline CDR1 and CDR2 sequences are SGDLS and YYNGEE.

CDR3 bases: TGTGCCAGCAGTGCGCGAACAGGGGGCATCGGGGAGCTGTTTTTT. Translated, it gives CASSARTGGIGELFF. The genes are TRBV2 and TRBJ2-2; TRBD1 agrees at 9 bases. Losses at the gene ends were 4 bases for V and 7 bases for J; bases not matched to a gene: 7. The CDR3 totals 15 residues. Per germline, CDR1 SNHLY and CDR2 FYNNEI. The variable domain in full, with the rest retrieved from reference TRBV2 and TRBJ2-2, is EPEVTQTPSHQVTQMGQEVILRCVPISNHLYFYWYRQILGQKVEFLVSFYNNEISEKSEIFDDQFSVERPDGSNFTLKIRSTKLEDSAMYFCASSARTGGIGELFFGEGSRLTVL.

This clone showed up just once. The CDR3 coding sequence is TGTGCCAGCTCACGAATCCGGGACAGGGCCGAAGACACCATATATTTT. Protein sequence: CASSRIRDRAEDTIYF. The V gene is TRBV18, the J gene TRBJ1-3; TRBD1 matches at 9 bases. The germline gives CDR1 KGHSH, CDR2 LQKENI. J lost 8 bases, V lost 4 bases, and 12 bases had no gene match. The CDR3 length is 16 residues.

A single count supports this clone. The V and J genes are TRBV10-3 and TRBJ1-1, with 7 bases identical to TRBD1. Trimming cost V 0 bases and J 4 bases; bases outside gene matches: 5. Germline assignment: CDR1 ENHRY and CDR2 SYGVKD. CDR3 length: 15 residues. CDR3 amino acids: CAISESEGAGTEAFF. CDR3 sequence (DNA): TGTGCCATCAGTGAGTCGGAGGGGGCAGGCACTGAAGCTTTCTTT.

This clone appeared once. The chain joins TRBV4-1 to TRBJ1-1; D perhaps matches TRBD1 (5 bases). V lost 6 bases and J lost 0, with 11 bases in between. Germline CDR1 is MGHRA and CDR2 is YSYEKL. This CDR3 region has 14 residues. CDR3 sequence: CASRGGILNTEAFF. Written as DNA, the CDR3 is TGCGCCAGCAGGGGGGGAATTTTGAACACTGAAGCTTTCTTT.

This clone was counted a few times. CDR3 region: CASSGDYNSYEQYF. CDR3 nucleotide sequence: TGTGCCAGTAGTGGGGACTACAATTCTTACGAGCAGTACTTC. The J gene is TRBJ2-7, the V gene TRBV19; TRBD2 matches 7 bases. CDR3 length: 14 residues. The germline V gene has CDR1 LNHDA and CDR2 SQIVND (reference sequence). With V trimmed by 5 bases and J by 4 bases, 8 bases remained unmatched.

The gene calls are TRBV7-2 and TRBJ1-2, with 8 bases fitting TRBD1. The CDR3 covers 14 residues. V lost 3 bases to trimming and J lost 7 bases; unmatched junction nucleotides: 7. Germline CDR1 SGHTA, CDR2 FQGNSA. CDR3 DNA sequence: TGTGCCAGCAGCTTCCCCAGGGGGCGGGGTGGCTACACCTTC. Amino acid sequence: CASSFPRGRGGYTF.

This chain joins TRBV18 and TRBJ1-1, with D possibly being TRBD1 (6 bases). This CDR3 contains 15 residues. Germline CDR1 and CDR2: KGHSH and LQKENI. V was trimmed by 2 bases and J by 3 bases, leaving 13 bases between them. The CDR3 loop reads CASSPSGGQHTEAFF. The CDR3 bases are TGTGCCAGCTCACCAAGCGGGGGGCAACACACTGAAGCTTTCTTT. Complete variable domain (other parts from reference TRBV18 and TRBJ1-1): NAGVMQNPRHLVRRRGQEARLRCSPMKGHSHVYWYRQLPEEGLKFMVYLQKENIIDESGMPKERFSAEFPKEGPSILRIQQVVRGDSAAYFCASSPSGGQHTEAFFGQGTRLTVV.

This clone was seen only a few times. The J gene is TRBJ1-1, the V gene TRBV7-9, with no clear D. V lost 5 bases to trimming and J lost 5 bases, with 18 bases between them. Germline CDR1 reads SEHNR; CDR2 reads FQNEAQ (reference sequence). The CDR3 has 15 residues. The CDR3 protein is CASSRYSGLGTEAFF. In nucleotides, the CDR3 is TGTGCCAGCAGCCGATACAGCGGGCTGGGGACTGAAGCTTTCTTT.

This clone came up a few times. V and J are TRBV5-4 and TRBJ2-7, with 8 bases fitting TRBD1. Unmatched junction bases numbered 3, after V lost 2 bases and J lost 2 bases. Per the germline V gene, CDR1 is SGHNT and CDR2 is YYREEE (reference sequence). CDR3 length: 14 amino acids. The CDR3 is CASSLLGQAYEQYF. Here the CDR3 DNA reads TGTGCCAGCAGCTTATTGGGACAGGCCTACGAGCAGTACTTC.

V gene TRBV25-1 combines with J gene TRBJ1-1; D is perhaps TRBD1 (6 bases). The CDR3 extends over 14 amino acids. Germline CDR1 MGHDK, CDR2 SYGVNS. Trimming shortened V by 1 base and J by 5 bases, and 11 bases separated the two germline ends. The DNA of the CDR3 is TGTGCCAGCAGTGAATCAGGGGCGCAAACTGAAGCTTTCTTT. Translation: CASSESGAQTEAFF.